This T cell receptor (beta chain) was documented in a study of T cells in Graves' hyperthyroidism and ophthalmopathy. Whole-study context: Peripheral blood was obtained at initial diagnosis, preceding any treatment.

The CDR3 is made up of 13 amino acids. Trimming pared 10 bases from V and 5 bases from J, leaving 18 bases between. From germline, CDR1 is MDHEN and CDR2 SYDVKM. TCR beta CDR3 regions were amplified from RNA. TCR CDR3 regions were first amplified by RT-PCR with HTBI primers. TCRdb called the multiplex PCR reads again in MiXCR, with one record for every CDR3 protein. The repertoire holds around 520,000 distinct CDR3 sequences, around a quarter seen once, with 11% in the top ten. Sequenced input: blood. V and J are TRBV28 and TRBJ2-7; D tentatively reads TRBD1 or TRBD2 (5 bases each). This receptor was taken from a woman aged 25 to 39 with Graves' ophthalmopathy. The CDR3 loop reads CANSGQHRDEQYF. The CDR3 nucleotides read TGTGCCAATTCGGGGCAGCATAGGGACGAGCAGTACTTC. Filled out from reference TRBV28 and TRBJ2-7, the complete variable domain reads DVKVTQSSRYLVKRTGEKVFLECVQDMDHENMFWYRQDPGLGLRLIYFSYDVKMKEKGDIPEGYSVSREKKERFSLILESASTNQTSMYLCANSGQHRDEQYFGPGTRLTVT.